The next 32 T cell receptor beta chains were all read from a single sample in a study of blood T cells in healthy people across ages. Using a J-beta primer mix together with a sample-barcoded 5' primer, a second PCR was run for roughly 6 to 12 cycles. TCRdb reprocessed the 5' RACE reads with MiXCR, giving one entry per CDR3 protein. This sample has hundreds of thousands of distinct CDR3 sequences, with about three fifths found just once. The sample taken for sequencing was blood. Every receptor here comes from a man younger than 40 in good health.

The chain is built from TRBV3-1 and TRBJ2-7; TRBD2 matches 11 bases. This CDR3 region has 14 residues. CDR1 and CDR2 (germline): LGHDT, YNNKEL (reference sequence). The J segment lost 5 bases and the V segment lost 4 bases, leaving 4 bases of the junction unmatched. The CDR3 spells CASSLTSGGNEQYF. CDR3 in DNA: TGTGCCAGCAGCCTCACTAGCGGGGGCAACGAGCAGTACTTC.

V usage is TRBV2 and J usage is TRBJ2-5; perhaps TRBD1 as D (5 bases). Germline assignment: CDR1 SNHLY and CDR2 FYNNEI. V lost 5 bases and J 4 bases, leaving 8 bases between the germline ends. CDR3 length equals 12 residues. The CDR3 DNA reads TGTGCCAGCAGTCGGACACTAGAGACCCAGTACTTC. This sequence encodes CASSRTLETQYF.

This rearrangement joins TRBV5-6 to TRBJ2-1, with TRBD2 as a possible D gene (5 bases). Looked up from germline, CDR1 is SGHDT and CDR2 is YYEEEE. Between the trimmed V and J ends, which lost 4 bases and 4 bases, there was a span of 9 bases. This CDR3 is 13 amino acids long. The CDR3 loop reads CASSADYYNEQFF. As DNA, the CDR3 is TGTGCCAGCAGCGCCGACTATTACAATGAGCAGTTCTTC.

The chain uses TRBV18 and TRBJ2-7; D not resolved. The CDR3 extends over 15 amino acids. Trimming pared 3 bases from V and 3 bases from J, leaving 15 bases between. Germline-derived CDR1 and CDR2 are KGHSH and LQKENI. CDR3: CASSPEAGHGYEQYF. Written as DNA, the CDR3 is TGTGCCAGCTCACCCGAGGCAGGCCACGGCTACGAGCAGTACTTC.

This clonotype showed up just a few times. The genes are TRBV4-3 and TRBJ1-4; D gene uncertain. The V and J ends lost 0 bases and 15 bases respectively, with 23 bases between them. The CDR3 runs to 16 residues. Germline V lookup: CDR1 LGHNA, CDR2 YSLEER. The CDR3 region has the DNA TGCGCCAGCAGCCAAGATCATAAAGGGCTTGCGGGTCCATTGTTTTTT. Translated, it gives CASSQDHKGLAGPLFF.

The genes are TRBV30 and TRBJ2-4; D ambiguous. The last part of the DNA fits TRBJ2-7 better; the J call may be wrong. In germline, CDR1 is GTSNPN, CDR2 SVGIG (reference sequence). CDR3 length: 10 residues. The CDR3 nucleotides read TGTGCCTCGGTCACCTACGAGCAGTACTTC. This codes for CASVTYEQYF.

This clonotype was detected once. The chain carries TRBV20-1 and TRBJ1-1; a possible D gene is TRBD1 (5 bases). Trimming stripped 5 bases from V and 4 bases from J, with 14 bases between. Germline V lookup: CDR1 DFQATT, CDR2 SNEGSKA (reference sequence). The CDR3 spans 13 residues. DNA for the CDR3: TGCAGTGCTCGTCATTTCGGGGGCACTGAAGCTTTCTTT. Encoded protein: CSARHFGGTEAFF.

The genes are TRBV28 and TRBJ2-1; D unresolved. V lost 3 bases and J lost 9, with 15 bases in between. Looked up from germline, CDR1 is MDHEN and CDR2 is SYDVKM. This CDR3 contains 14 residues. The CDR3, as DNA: TGTGCCAGCAGTTTCGCGACGCACGCCGGTGAGCAGTTCTTC. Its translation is CASSFATHAGEQFF.

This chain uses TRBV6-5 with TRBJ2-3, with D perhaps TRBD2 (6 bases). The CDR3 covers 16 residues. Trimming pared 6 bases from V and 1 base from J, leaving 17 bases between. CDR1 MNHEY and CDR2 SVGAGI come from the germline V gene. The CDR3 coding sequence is TGTGCCAGCAGACCTAACCGGGACTCGCGCACAGATACGCAGTATTTT. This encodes CASRPNRDSRTDTQYF.

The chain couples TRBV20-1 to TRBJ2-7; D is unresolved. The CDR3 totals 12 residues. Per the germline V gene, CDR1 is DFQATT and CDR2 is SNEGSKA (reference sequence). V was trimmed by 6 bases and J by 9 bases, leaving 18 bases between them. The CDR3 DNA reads TGCAGTGCCTCCCCGGGTTCGGGCCTGCAGTACTTC. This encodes CSASPGSGLQYF.

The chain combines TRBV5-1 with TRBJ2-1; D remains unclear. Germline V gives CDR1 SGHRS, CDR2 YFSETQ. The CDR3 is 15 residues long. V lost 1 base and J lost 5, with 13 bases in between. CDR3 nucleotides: TGCGCCAGCAGCTTGTGGGCGGAATCCCACAATGAGCAGTTCTTC. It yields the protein CASSLWAESHNEQFF.

For the CDR3, the DNA is TGCAGTGCTAGAGAAGGACAAAACTATGGCTACACCTTC. Protein sequence: CSAREGQNYGYTF. The chain joins TRBV20-1 to TRBJ1-2, with D maybe TRBD1 (5 bases). The length of the CDR3 is 13 residues. The V and J ends lost 0 bases and 2 bases respectively, with 7 bases between them. Germline V lookup: CDR1 DFQATT, CDR2 SNEGSKA (reference sequence).

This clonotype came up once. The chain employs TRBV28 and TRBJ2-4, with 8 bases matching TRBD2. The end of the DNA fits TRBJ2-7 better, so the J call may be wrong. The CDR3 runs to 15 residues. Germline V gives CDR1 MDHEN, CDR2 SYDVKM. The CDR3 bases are TGTGCCAGCAGTTCTCCCGCTAGCGGGTCCTACGAGCAGTACTTC. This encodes CASSSPASGSYEQYF.

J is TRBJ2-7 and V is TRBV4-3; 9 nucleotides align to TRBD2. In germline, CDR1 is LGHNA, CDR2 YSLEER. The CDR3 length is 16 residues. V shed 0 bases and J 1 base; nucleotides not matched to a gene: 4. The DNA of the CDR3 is TGCGCCAGCAGCCAAGATTTTAGCGGGGGTTCCTACGAGCAGTACTTC. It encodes CASSQDFSGGSYEQYF.

This chain's CDR3 is CASSPTTGARGTQYF. In nucleotides, the CDR3 is TGTGCCAGCAGTCCTACCACAGGGGCCCGGGGGACCCAGTACTTC. The V and J genes are TRBV11-1 and TRBJ2-7; 7 bases are shared with TRBD1. The J call may be incorrect, as the DNA end agrees better with TRBJ2-5. Per germline, CDR1 SGHAT and CDR2 FQDESV (reference sequence). This CDR3 has 15 residues.

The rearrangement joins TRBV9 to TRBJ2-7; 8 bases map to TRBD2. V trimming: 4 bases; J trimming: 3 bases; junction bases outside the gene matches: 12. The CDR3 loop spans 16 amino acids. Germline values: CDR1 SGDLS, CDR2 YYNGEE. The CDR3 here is CASSRGWGAGVYEQYF. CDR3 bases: TGTGCCAGCAGCCGGGGATGGGGAGCGGGAGTCTACGAGCAGTACTTC. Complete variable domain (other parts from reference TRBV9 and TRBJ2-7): DSGVTQTPKHLITATGQRVTLRCSPRSGDLSVYWYQQSLDQGLQFLIQYYNGEERAKGNILERFSAQQFPDLHSELNLSSLELGDSALYFCASSRGWGAGVYEQYFGPGTRLTVT.

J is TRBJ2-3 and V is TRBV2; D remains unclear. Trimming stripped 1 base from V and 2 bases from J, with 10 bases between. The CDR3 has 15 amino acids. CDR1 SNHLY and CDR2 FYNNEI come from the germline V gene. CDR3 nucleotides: TGTGCCAGCAGTGAAGTCGGCATACCCACAGATACGCAGTATTTT. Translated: CASSEVGIPTDTQYF.

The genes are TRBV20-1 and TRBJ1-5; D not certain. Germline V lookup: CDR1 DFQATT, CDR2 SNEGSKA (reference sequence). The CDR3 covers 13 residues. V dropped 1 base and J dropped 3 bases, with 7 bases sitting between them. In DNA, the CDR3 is TGCAGTGCTAGAGTGGGGTTCAATCAGCCCCAGCATTTT. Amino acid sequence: CSARVGFNQPQHF.

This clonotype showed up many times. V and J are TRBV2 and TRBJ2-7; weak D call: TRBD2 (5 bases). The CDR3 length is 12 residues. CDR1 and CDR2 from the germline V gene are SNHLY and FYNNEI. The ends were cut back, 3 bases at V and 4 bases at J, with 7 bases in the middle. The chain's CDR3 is CASSELAYEQYF. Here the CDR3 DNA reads TGTGCCAGCAGTGAGTTAGCGTACGAGCAGTACTTC.

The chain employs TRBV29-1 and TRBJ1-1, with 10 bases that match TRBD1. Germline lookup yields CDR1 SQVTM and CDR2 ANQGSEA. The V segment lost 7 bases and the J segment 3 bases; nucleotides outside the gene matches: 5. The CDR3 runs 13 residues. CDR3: CSGGGQGYTEAFF. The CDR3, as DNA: TGCAGCGGGGGGGGACAGGGGTACACTGAAGCTTTCTTT.

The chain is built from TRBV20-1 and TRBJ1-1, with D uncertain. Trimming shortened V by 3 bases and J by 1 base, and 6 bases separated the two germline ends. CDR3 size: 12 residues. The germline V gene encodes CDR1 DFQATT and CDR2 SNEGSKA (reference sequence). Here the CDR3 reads CSARQWNTEAFF. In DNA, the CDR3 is TGCAGTGCTAGGCAATGGAACACTGAAGCTTTCTTT.

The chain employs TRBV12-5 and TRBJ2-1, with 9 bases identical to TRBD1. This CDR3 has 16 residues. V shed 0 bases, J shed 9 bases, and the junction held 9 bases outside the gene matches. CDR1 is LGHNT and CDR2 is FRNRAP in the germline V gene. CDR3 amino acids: CASGLVLGQGGGEQFF. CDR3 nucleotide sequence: TGTGCTAGTGGTTTGGTACTGGGACAGGGAGGGGGTGAGCAGTTCTTC. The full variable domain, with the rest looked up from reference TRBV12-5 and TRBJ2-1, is DARVTQTPRHKVTEMGQEVTMRCQPILGHNTVFWYRQTMMQGLELLAYFRNRAPLDDSGMPKDRFSAEMPDATLATLKIQPSEPRDSAVYFCASGLVLGQGGGEQFFGPGTRLTVL.

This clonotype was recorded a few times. The CDR3: CASSLAGSTLAGEQYF. The CDR3 bases are TGTGCCAGCAGCTTAGCCGGGTCGACTCTCGCTGGGGAGCAGTACTTC. V gene TRBV7-6 combines with J gene TRBJ2-7; D unclear. This CDR3 contains 16 residues. V was cut by 0 bases and J by 7 bases, with 19 bases left in between. Germline assignment: CDR1 SGHVS and CDR2 FNYEAQ.

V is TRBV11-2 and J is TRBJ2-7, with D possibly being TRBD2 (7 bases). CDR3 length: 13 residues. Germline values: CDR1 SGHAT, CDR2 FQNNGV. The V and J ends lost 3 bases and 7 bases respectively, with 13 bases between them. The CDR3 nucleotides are TGTGCCAGCAGCTTCGGGGGGCGGGAAGAGCAGTACTTC. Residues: CASSFGGREEQYF.

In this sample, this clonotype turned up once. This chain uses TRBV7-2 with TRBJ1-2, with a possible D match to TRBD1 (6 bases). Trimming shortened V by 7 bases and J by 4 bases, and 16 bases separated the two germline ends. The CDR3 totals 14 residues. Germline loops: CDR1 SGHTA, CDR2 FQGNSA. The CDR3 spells CASIEQGGSYGYTF. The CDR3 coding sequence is TGTGCCAGCATCGAACAGGGAGGTTCCTATGGCTACACCTTC.

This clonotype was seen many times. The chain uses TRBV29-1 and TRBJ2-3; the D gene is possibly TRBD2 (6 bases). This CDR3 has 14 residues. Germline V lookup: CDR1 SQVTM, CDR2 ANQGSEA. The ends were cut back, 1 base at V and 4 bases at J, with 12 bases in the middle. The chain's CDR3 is CSVEAGDGSDTQYF. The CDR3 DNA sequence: TGCAGCGTTGAAGCGGGAGATGGGTCAGATACGCAGTATTTT.

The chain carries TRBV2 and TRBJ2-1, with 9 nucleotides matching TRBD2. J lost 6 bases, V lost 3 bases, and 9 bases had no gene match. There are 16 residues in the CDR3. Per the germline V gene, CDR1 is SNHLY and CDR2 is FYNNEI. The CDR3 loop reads CASSESSGKAGNEQFF. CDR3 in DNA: TGTGCCAGCAGTGAGTCTAGCGGGAAAGCGGGCAATGAGCAGTTCTTC.

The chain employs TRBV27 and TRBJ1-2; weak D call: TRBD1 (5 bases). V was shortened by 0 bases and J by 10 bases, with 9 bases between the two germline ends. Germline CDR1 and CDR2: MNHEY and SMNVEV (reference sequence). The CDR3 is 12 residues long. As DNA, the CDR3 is TGTGCCAGCAGTTTATCAGGGGATGACTACACCTTC. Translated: CASSLSGDDYTF.

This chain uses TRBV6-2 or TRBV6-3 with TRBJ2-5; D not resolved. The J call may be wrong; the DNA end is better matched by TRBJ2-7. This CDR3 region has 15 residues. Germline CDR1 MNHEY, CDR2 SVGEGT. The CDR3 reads CASSYPNPADYEQYF. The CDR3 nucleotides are TGTGCCAGCAGTTATCCCAACCCGGCTGATTACGAGCAGTACTTC.

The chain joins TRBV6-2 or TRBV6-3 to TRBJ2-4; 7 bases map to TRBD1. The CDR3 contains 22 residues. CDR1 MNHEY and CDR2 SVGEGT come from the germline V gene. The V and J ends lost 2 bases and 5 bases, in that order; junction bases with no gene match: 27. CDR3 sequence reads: CASSYRVTDRVLMEELENIQYF. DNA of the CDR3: TGTGCCAGCAGTTACCGAGTCACAGACAGGGTACTAATGGAGGAATTGGAAAACATTCAGTACTTC.

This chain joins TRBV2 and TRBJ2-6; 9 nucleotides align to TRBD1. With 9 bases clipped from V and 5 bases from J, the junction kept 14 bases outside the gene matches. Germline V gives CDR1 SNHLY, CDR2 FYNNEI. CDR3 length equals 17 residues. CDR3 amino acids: CARELDYRGHRANVLTF. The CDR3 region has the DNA TGTGCCAGAGAACTTGATTACAGGGGGCATAGGGCCAACGTCCTGACTTTC.

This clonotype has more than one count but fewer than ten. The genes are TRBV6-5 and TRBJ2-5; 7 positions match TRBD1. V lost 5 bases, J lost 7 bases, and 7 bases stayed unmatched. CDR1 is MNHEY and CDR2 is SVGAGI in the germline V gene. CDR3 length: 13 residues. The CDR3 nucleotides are TGTGCCAGCAGTGTACAGGGGCGAGGGACCCAGTACTTC. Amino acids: CASSVQGRGTQYF.